The source of this TCR beta chain is a study of cytomegalovirus exposure and HLA in healthy donors. The study ran its PCR with 60 Vbeta and 13 Jbeta primers. Clones were read by immunoSEQ multiplex PCR, and TCRdb kept only the in-frame ones, dropping some. The sample gives just under 250,000 clones, about 80% of which show up once; around 5.7% is in the top ten. CDR3 length: 15 amino acids. Germline V CDR1 and CDR2: SNHLY, FYNNEI. Trimming shortened V by 9 bases and J by 1 base, and 16 bases separated the two germline ends. The sample taken for sequencing was PBMCs. This TCR derives from a woman between 35 and 50 years old in good health and CMV-seropositive. This sequence joins TRBV2 and TRBJ1-5; possibly TRBD1 for D (5 bases). This CDR3 is CASLMERGSNQPQHF. For the CDR3, the DNA is TGTGCCAGTCTTATGGAAAGGGGAAGCAATCAGCCCCAGCATTTT.